This T cell receptor beta chain was retrieved from a study of cytomegalovirus exposure and HLA in healthy donors. Amplification used 60 Vbeta primers and 13 Jbeta primers. The data were produced by immunoSEQ multiplex PCR, yet TCRdb's version contains in-frame clones alone and is incomplete. The sample lists around 130,000 clones, around 74% occurring once. Despite likely unrecorded immune exposures, the donors were nominally healthy at the time of sampling. V dropped 5 bases and J dropped 5 bases, with 9 bases sitting between them. CDR3 length equals 12 residues. Germline V lookup: CDR1 MDHEN, CDR2 SYDVKM.

The sequencing sample was made of PBMCs. The sequence derives from a man aged 35 to 55 in good health and CMV-seropositive. V and J are TRBV28 and TRBJ1-1; no clear D. In DNA, the CDR3 is TGTGCCAGCAGTCAACAGAGAACTGAAGCTTTCTTT. The encoded protein is CASSQQRTEAFF. Full variable domain (rest looked up from reference TRBV28 and TRBJ1-1): DVKVTQSSRYLVKRTGEKVFLECVQDMDHENMFWYRQDPGLGLRLIYFSYDVKMKEKGDIPEGYSVSREKKERFSLILESASTNQTSMYLCASSQQRTEAFFGQGTRLTVV.